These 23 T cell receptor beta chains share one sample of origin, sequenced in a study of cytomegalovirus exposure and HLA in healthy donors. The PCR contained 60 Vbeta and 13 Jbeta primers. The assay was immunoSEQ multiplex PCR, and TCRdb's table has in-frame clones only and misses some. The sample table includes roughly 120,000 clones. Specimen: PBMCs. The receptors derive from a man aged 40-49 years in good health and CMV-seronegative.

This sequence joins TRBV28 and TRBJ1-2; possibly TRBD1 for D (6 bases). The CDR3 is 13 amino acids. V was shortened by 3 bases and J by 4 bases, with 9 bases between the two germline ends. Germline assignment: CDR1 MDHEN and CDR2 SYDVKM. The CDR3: CASSLAQGYGYTF. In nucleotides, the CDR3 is TGTGCCAGCAGTTTGGCACAGGGCTATGGCTACACCTTC.

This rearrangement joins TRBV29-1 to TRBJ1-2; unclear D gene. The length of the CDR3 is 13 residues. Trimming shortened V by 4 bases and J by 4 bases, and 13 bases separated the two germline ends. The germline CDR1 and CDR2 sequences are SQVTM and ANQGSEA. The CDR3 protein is CSVAGQSSYGYTF. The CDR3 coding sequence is TGCAGCGTTGCAGGTCAGTCCTCCTATGGCTACACCTTC.

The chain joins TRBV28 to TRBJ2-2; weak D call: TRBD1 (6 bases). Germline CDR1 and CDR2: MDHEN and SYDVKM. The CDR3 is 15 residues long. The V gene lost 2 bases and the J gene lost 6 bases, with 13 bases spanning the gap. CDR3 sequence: CASSLLPSGAGELFF. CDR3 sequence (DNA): TGTGCCAGCAGTTTACTTCCCTCAGGGGCCGGGGAGCTGTTTTTT. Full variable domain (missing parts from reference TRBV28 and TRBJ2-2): DVKVTQSSRYLVKRTGEKVFLECVQDMDHENMFWYRQDPGLGLRLIYFSYDVKMKEKGDIPEGYSVSREKKERFSLILESASTNQTSMYLCASSLLPSGAGELFFGEGSRLTVL.

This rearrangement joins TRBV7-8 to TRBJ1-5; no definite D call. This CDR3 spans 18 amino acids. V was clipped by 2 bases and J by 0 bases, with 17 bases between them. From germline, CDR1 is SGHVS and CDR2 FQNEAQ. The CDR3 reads CASSLPPVEPHSNQPQHF. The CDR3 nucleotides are TGTGCCAGCAGCTTACCCCCTGTGGAGCCCCATAGCAATCAGCCCCAGCATTTT.

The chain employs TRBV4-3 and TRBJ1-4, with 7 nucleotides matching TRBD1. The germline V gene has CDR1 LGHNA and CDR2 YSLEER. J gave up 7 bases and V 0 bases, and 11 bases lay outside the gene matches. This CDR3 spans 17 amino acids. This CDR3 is CASSQDFTGADSEKLFF. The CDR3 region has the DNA TGCGCCAGCAGCCAAGATTTTACAGGGGCGGATAGTGAAAAACTGTTTTTT.

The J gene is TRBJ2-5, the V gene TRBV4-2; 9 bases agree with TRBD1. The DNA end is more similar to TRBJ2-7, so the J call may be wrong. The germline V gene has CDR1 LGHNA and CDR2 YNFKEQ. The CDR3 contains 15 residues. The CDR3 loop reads CASSPRTGVPYEQYF. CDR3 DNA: TGTGCCAGCAGCCCACGGACAGGGGTCCCCTACGAGCAGTACTTC.

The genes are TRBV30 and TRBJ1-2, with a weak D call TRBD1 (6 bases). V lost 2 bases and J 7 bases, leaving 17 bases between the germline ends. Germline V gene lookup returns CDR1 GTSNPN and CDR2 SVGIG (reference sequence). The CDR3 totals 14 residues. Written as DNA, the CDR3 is TGTGCCTGGAGTCCAAACAGGGTGACGCGTGGCTACACCTTC. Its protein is CAWSPNRVTRGYTF. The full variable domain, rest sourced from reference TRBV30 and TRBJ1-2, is SQTIHQWPATLVQPVGSPLSLECTVEGTSNPNLYWYRQAAGRGLQLLFYSVGIGQISSEVPQNLSASRPQDRQFILSSKKLLLSDSGFYLCAWSPNRVTRGYTFGSGTRLTVV.

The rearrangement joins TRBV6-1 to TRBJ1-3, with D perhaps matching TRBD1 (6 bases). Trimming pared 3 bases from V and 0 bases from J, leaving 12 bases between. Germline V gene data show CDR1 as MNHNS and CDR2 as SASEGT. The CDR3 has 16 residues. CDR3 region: CASSEVGGTSGNTIYF. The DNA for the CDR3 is TGTGCCAGCAGTGAGGTAGGGGGAACCTCTGGAAACACCATATATTTT.

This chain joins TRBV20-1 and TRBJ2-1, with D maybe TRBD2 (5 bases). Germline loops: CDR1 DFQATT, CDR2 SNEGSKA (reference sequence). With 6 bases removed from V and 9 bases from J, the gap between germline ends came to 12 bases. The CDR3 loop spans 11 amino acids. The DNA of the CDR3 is TGCAGTGCCGATAGAGAGGGTGAGCAGTTCTTC. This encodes CSADREGEQFF.

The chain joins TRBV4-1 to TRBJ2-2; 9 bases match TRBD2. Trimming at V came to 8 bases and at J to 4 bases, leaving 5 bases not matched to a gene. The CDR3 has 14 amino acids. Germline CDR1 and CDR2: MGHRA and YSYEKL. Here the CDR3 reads CASYEREVTGELFF. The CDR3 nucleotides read TGCGCCAGCTACGAGCGGGAGGTCACCGGGGAGCTGTTTTTT.

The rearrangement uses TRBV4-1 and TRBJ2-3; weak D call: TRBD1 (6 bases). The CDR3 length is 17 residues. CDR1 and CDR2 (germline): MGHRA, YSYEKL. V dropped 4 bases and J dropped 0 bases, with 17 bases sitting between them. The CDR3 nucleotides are TGCGCCAGCAGCCCTCAAGCCTGGGGGCACAGCACAGATACGCAGTATTTT. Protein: CASSPQAWGHSTDTQYF.

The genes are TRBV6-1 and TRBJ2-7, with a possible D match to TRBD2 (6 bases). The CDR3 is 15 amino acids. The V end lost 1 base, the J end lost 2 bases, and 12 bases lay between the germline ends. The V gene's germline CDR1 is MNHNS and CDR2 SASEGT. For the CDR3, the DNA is TGTGCCAGCAGTGAAGGCGGGACGCCTACCTACGAGCAGTACTTC. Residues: CASSEGGTPTYEQYF.

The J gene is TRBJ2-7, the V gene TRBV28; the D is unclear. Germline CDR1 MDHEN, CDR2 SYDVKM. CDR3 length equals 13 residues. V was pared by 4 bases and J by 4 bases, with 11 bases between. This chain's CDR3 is CASSSSPRYEQYF. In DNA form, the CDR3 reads TGTGCCAGCAGTTCTTCTCCCAGATACGAGCAGTACTTC.

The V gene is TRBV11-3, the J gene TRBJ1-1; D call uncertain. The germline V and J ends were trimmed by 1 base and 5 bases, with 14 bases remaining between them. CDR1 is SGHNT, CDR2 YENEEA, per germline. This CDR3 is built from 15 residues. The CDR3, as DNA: TGTGCCAGCAGCTTAGTGGCAGGAAGTGGGACTGAAGCTTTCTTT. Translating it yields CASSLVAGSGTEAFF.

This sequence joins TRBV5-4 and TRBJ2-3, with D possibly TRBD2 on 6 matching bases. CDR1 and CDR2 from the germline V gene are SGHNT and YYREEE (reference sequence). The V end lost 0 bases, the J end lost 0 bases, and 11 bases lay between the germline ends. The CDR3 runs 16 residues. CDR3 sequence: CASSLGLAQSTDTQYF. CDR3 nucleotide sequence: TGTGCCAGCAGCTTGGGGCTAGCGCAGAGCACAGATACGCAGTATTTT.

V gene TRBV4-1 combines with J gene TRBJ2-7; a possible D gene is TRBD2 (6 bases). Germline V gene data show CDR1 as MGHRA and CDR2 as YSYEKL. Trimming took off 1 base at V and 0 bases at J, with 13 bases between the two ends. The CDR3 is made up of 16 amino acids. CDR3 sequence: CASSQGRGGGSYEQYF. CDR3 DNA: TGCGCCAGCAGCCAAGGAAGGGGAGGTGGCTCCTACGAGCAGTACTTC.

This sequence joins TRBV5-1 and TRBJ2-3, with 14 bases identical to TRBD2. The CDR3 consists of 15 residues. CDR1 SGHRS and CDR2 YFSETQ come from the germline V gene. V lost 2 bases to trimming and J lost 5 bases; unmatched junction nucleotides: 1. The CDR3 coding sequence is TGCGCCAGCAGCTTAGGGACTAGCGGGAGAGATACGCAGTATTTT. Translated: CASSLGTSGRDTQYF.

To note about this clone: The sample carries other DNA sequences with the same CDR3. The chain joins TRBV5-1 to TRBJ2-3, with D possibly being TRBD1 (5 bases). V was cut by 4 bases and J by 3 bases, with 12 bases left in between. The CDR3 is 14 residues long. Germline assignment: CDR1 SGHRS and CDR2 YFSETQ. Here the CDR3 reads CASSPGLWTDTQYF. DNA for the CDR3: TGCGCCAGCAGCCCAGGGCTATGGACAGATACGCAGTATTTT.

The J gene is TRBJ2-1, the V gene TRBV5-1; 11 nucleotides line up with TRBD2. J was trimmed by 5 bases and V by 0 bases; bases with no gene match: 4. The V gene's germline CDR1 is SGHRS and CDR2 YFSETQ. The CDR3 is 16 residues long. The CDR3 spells CASSLAPGLADNEQFF. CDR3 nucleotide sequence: TGCGCCAGCAGCTTGGCACCGGGACTAGCGGACAATGAGCAGTTCTTC.

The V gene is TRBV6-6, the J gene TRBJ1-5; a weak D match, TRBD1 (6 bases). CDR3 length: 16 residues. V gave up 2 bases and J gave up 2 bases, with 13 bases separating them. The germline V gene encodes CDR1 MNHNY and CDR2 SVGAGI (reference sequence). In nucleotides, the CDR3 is TGTGCCAGCAGTTACCCCAGGGGAGAGGGCAATCAGCCCCAGCATTTT. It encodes CASSYPRGEGNQPQHF.

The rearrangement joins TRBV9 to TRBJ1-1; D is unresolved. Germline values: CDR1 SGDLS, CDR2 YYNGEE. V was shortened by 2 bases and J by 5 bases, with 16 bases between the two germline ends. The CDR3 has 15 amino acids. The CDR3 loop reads CASSVAVIPWTEAFF. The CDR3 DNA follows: TGTGCCAGCAGCGTGGCGGTCATCCCTTGGACTGAAGCTTTCTTT.

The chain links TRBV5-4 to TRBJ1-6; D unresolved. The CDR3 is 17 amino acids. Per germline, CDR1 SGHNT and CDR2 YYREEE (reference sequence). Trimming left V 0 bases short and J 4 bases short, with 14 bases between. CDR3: CASSLVLSTSYNSPLHF. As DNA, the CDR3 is TGTGCCAGCAGCTTGGTCCTATCGACAAGTTATAATTCACCCCTCCACTTT.

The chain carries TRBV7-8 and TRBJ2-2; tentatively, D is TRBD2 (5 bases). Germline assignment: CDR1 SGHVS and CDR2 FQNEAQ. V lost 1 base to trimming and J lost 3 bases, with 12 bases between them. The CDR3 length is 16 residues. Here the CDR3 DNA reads TGTGCCAGCAGCTTAGTCGGAGGCGGAGACACCGGGGAGCTGTTTTTT. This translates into CASSLVGGGDTGELFF.